This T cell receptor (beta chain) was captured by sequencing in a study of blood T cells in healthy people across ages. This clonotype was recorded a few times. The antigen remains unidentified. J was trimmed by 10 bases and V by 5 bases; bases with no gene match: 11. The CDR3 totals 14 residues. The germline gives CDR1 LGHDT, CDR2 YNNKEL (reference sequence). Study-wide results and limits: Comparison with aged donors showed that long-lived donors had more naive CD4+ cells and higher diversity. Reliance upon unsorted PBMCs precluded definitive naive versus antigen-experienced comparison.

A second PCR of about 6 to 11 cycles used a sample-barcoded 5' primer and a J-beta primer mix. TCRdb re-called the 5' RACE reads with MiXCR, one entry per CDR3 protein. The sample carries about 1.4 million distinct CDR3 sequences, 45% to 70% recorded once. The receptor was isolated from a man aged 18-30 years in good health. V is TRBV3-1 and J is TRBJ2-1, with 7 bases fitting TRBD2. The sequencing sample was made of blood. The DNA for the CDR3 is TGTGCCAGCAGCGTGGCTAGCGGAGATCACGAGCAGTTCTTC. Translation gives CASSVASGDHEQFF.